The 23 T cell receptor beta chains below come from one sample, sequenced in a study. Each CDR3 protein is one row after TCRdb ran MiXCR on the RT-PCR reads. Of 650,000 to 800,000 distinct CDR3 sequences in the sample, approximately 14% are singletons; the top ten hold 3% to 4.5%. Sequencing was carried out using memory CD4+ T cells from blood. Receptor source: a female donor in good health, serving as a healthy control.

Notes on this clonotype: A read error may produce the germline difference seen at one junction end. The gene calls are TRBV6-4 and TRBJ2-7, with 14 positions matching TRBD2. The CDR3 length is 17 residues. The germline V gene encodes CDR1 MRHNA and CDR2 SNTAGT. CDR3: CASSESGLAGAREEQYF. In DNA, the CDR3 is TGTGCCAGCAGTGAATCGGGACTAGCGGGGGCGAGGGAAGAGCAGTATTTC.

The chain carries TRBV27 and TRBJ2-3, with 9 bases that match TRBD2. V shed 7 bases and J 2 bases; nucleotides not matched to a gene: 16. CDR1 and CDR2 from the germline V gene are MNHEY and SMNVEV (reference sequence). The CDR3 extends over 18 amino acids. The CDR3 bases are TGTGCCAGCATCCCTGATCCGGGACTAGCTGGAGTCACAGATACGCAGTATTTT. The encoded protein is CASIPDPGLAGVTDTQYF.

The chain links TRBV15 to TRBJ2-3; possibly TRBD2 for D (6 bases). Germline V gene lookup returns CDR1 LNHNV and CDR2 YYDKDF (reference sequence). V dropped 1 base and J dropped 6 bases, with 14 bases sitting between them. There are 15 residues in the CDR3. The CDR3 DNA reads as TGTGCCACCAGCAGAGGGTCGGGGGAGATGGATACGCAGTATTTT. Translation: CATSRGSGEMDTQYF.

This clonotype appeared a few times. The chain couples TRBV28 to TRBJ2-4, with TRBD2 identical over 8 bases. The CDR3 length is 15 residues. Germline V lookup: CDR1 MDHEN, CDR2 SYDVKM. V dropped 5 bases and J dropped 7; count of bases not matched to a gene: 10. The CDR3 DNA follows: TGTGCCAGCAGTAATAGCGGGATATTGATTAACATTCAGTACTTC. Its protein is CASSNSGILINIQYF.

This rearrangement joins TRBV10-3 to TRBJ2-7, with D unresolved. This CDR3 region has 12 residues. V was cut by 10 bases and J by 7 bases, with 17 bases left in between. Germline V lookup: CDR1 ENHRY, CDR2 SYGVKD. CDR3 DNA: TGTGCCACCCTACCGGCCCCGGGTGAGCAGTACTTC. Protein: CATLPAPGEQYF.

The rearrangement uses TRBV5-1 and TRBJ2-5; no reliable D call. This CDR3 is 14 amino acids long. V was cut by 2 bases and J by 2 bases, with 10 bases left in between. In germline, CDR1 is SGHRS, CDR2 YFSETQ. This CDR3 is CASSLLSEQETQYF. The DNA of the CDR3 is TGCGCCAGCAGCTTATTGTCGGAACAAGAGACCCAGTACTTC.

This chain uses TRBV6-2 or TRBV6-3 with TRBJ2-5, with 12 bases that match TRBD1. Per the germline V gene, CDR1 is MNHEY and CDR2 is SVGEGT. CDR3 size: 16 residues. V shed 0 bases, J shed 6 bases, and the junction held 5 bases outside the gene matches. CDR3: CASSYSGTGGAKTQYF. DNA of the CDR3: TGTGCCAGCAGTTACTCGGGGACAGGGGGCGCGAAGACCCAGTACTTC.

The CDR3 nucleotides are TGTGCCAGCAGCTCCAAAGGAGGGAATGAGCAGTTCTTC. Translation gives CASSSKGGNEQFF. The chain is built from TRBV11-3 and TRBJ2-1, with D possibly being TRBD2 (6 bases). Trimming left V 4 bases short and J 7 bases short, with 11 bases between. The germline gives CDR1 SGHNT, CDR2 YENEEA. The CDR3 has 13 amino acids. Drawing the rest from reference TRBV11-3 and TRBJ2-1, the complete variable domain is EAGVVQSPRYKIIEKKQPVAFWCNPISGHNTLYWYLQNLGQGPELLIRYENEEAVDDSQLPKDRFSAERLKGVDSTLKIQPAELGDSAVYLCASSSKGGNEQFFGPGTRLTVL.

This clonotype was recorded a few times. The chain combines TRBV12-3 or TRBV12-4 with TRBJ2-1, with 8 bases lining up with TRBD2. The CDR3 is 16 amino acids. Trimming cost V 5 bases and J 2 bases; bases outside gene matches: 8. CDR3 loop: CASSPGLALPYNEQFF. The CDR3 nucleotides read TGTGCCAGCAGTCCAGGACTAGCCTTGCCCTACAATGAGCAGTTCTTC.

The chain employs TRBV5-1 and TRBJ1-1; D is possibly TRBD1 (6 bases). Germline V gene lookup returns CDR1 SGHRS and CDR2 YFSETQ. This CDR3 is built from 15 residues. V was trimmed by 4 bases and J by 3 bases, leaving 16 bases between them. This chain's CDR3 is CASSIWTEGDTEAFF. CDR3 sequence (DNA): TGCGCCAGCAGCATCTGGACAGAGGGGGACACTGAAGCTTTCTTT.

This clonotype has more than one count but fewer than ten. V is TRBV9 and J is TRBJ2-7; TRBD2 aligns across 9 bases. The CDR3 length is 15 residues. J was trimmed by 3 bases and V by 1 base; bases with no gene match: 5. The germline V gene has CDR1 SGDLS and CDR2 YYNGEE. CDR3 in amino acids: CASSVLGTSFYEQYF. The CDR3 bases are TGTGCCAGCAGCGTATTAGGGACTAGCTTCTACGAGCAGTACTTC.

This clonotype occurred many times. V is TRBV12-3 or TRBV12-4 and J is TRBJ1-6; D might be TRBD1 (6 bases). V lost 6 bases to trimming and J lost 5 bases, with 11 bases between them. The CDR3 sequence is 14 residues long. CDR3 coding DNA: TGTGCCAGCAGGTTGGGGGGCCATAATTCACCCCTCCACTTT. It is translated as CASRLGGHNSPLHF.

The chain links TRBV28 to TRBJ1-2, with D hard to call. V was trimmed by 4 bases and J by 7 bases, leaving 19 bases between them. The CDR3 length is 15 residues. Germline values: CDR1 MDHEN, CDR2 SYDVKM. CDR3 DNA: TGTGCCAGCAGTTCCCTCCCGGTGGGGATAGGTGGCTACACCTTC. Translation gives CASSSLPVGIGGYTF.

The chain joins TRBV7-6 to TRBJ1-3; D not resolved. Germline V gene data show CDR1 as SGHVS and CDR2 as FNYEAQ. This CDR3 comprises 16 residues. V was clipped by 1 base and J by 0 bases, with 10 bases between them. CDR3 loop: CASSLGPDSSGNTIYF. The CDR3 DNA is TGTGCCAGCAGCTTAGGGCCTGATAGCTCTGGAAACACCATATATTTT.

This sequence joins TRBV7-2 and TRBJ2-3; TRBD1 or TRBD2 may be the D gene (5 bases each). CDR3 length equals 17 residues. Per the germline V gene, CDR1 is SGHTA and CDR2 is FQGNSA. V was trimmed by 4 bases and J by 7 bases, leaving 24 bases between them. The CDR3 loop is CASSSHTRGADPYTQYF. The CDR3 nucleotides read TGTGCCAGCAGCTCCCATACTAGGGGCGCGGACCCCTATACGCAGTATTTT.

There are many counts of this clonotype. The chain has TRBV20-1 and TRBJ2-7; TRBD1 is a possible D gene (5 bases). The CDR3 is 12 residues long. With 5 bases removed from V and 5 bases from J, the gap between germline ends came to 13 bases. Germline values: CDR1 DFQATT, CDR2 SNEGSKA (reference sequence). In DNA, the CDR3 is TGCAGTGCTGTGGAAGGGGTGGACGAGCAGTACTTC. Translation: CSAVEGVDEQYF.

This clonotype was counted a few times. The gene calls are TRBV2 and TRBJ1-4; perhaps TRBD1 as D (6 bases). Germline CDR1 reads SNHLY; CDR2 reads FYNNEI. The CDR3 loop spans 14 amino acids. V gave up 6 bases and J gave up 5 bases, with 13 bases separating them. CDR3 DNA sequence: TGTGCCAGCAGCTGGGCAGGGGCAAATGAAAAACTGTTTTTT. It specifies CASSWAGANEKLFF.

The chain joins TRBV6-6 to TRBJ2-5; 7 bases are a match to TRBD2. Germline V gene sequence: CDR1 MNHNY, CDR2 SVGAGI (reference sequence). CDR3 length: 13 amino acids. The V segment lost 5 bases and the J segment 4 bases; nucleotides outside the gene matches: 4. The CDR3 region is CASSPAGAETQYF. The DNA for the CDR3 is TGTGCCAGCAGTCCCGCGGGAGCAGAGACCCAGTACTTC.

In its sample, this clonotype was seen a few times. The rearrangement joins TRBV6-1 to TRBJ1-5; TRBD1 is a possible D gene (5 bases). The ends were cut back, 4 bases at V and 5 bases at J, with 15 bases in the middle. The CDR3 totals 15 residues. Germline V lookup: CDR1 MNHNS, CDR2 SASEGT. CDR3 DNA: TGTGCCAGCAGTGGGGGACCCCTGGGGCATCAGCCCCAGCATTTT. The encoded protein is CASSGGPLGHQPQHF.

This clonotype was counted ten times or more. This chain uses TRBV12-3 or TRBV12-4 with TRBJ1-3; weak D call: TRBD1 (5 bases). The CDR3 extends over 14 amino acids. V lost 5 bases and J lost 0, with 8 bases in between. The chain's CDR3 is CASSPQVSGNTIYF. In nucleotides, the CDR3 is TGTGCCAGCAGTCCACAGGTCTCTGGAAACACCATATATTTT.

This rearrangement joins TRBV18 to TRBJ2-2; 7 nucleotides align to TRBD1. The CDR3 sequence is 14 residues long. Germline V gene sequence: CDR1 KGHSH, CDR2 LQKENI. The V segment lost 3 bases and the J segment 9 bases; nucleotides outside the gene matches: 7. Written as DNA, the CDR3 is TGTGCCAGCTCACCGGGACAGAGAACCAGGGAGCTGTTTTTT. As protein: CASSPGQRTRELFF.

This clonotype showed up many times. V is TRBV10-3 and J is TRBJ1-1; D is unclear. The CDR3 consists of 13 residues. Germline CDR1 is ENHRY and CDR2 is SYGVKD. V lost 4 bases and J lost 1, with 7 bases in between. CDR3 protein: CAISALSNTEAFF. The CDR3 nucleotides are TGTGCCATCAGTGCGTTATCGAACACTGAAGCTTTCTTT.

This clonotype has a handful of counts. This chain connects TRBV27 to TRBJ2-1; 7 nucleotides agree with TRBD1. Germline CDR1 MNHEY, CDR2 SMNVEV (reference sequence). The CDR3 runs 18 residues. V dropped 6 bases and J dropped 0; count of bases not matched to a gene: 14. The CDR3 DNA sequence: TGTGCCAGCAGCTTACCCGGGACAGCCGTCAGCTCCTACAATGAGCAGTTCTTC. Translating it yields CASSLPGTAVSSYNEQFF.